The 8 T cell receptor beta chains below all came from one sample that was sequenced in a study of regulatory T cells in long-lasting Graves disease (dated by TCRdb to 2020 to 2022). The method was multiplex PCR. This sample was sequenced with an Illumina HiSeq 4000. To build TCR beta libraries, CDR3 regions were amplified by Arm-PCR using iRepertoire HTBI primers. TCRdb cleaned the public reads at Q25 with fastp, built clones with MiXCR and kept in-frame beta chains. Each entry is one CDR3 protein sequence, shown with its most common DNA and genes. The sample data list fewer than 550,000 distinct CDR3 sequences, and roughly 15% of these were observed just once. The ten largest clones capture about 25% of the sample. Per the publication, the time point label means: newly diagnosed GD, antithyroid drugs for less than 3 months. RNA was extracted from PBMCs in TRIzol for both TCR sequencing and RNA sequencing.

These sequences were also reported in another study, on T cells in Graves' hyperthyroidism and ophthalmopathy.

Sequencing was performed on peripheral blood mononuclear cells (PBMCs), taken at new diagnosis, from a patient treated with antithyroid drugs. The receptors originated from a woman aged 35 to 59 with Graves disease. Donor details come from another sample of the same person, matched by shared clones.

This clonotype appeared a few times. The V gene is TRBV27, the J gene TRBJ2-1, with D uncertain. CDR1 MNHEY and CDR2 SMNVEV come from the germline V gene (reference sequence). The CDR3 has 13 residues. The V and J ends lost 0 bases and 13 bases respectively, with 13 bases between them. The CDR3 reads CASSLSGPLGQFF. CDR3 in DNA: TGTGCCAGCAGTTTATCTGGCCCCTTAGGACAGTTCTTC.

The chain links TRBV6-1 to TRBJ1-2, with D unresolved. Per germline, CDR1 MNHNS and CDR2 SASEGT. CDR3 length equals 13 residues. The V and J ends lost 0 bases and 7 bases respectively, with 9 bases between them. For the CDR3, the DNA is TGTGCCAGCAGTGAAGCTGGTGAAGTTGGCTACACCTTC. Protein product: CASSEAGEVGYTF.

This clonotype was observed many times. CDR3 protein: CASSPLNTEAFF. The CDR3 DNA reads TGTGCCAGCAGTCCACTGAACACTGAAGCTTTCTTT. The chain combines TRBV18 with TRBJ1-1; D is undetermined. Per germline, CDR1 KGHSH and CDR2 LQKENI. This CDR3 has 12 amino acids. Trimming removed 8 bases at V and 0 bases at J, with 7 bases between.

The chain recombines TRBV20-1 with TRBJ2-2; D remains ambiguous. Germline CDR1 DFQATT, CDR2 SNEGSKA (reference sequence). V was clipped by 3 bases and J by 0 bases, with 8 bases between them. This CDR3 spans 14 amino acids. The CDR3 spells CSARSGANTGELFF. In DNA form, the CDR3 reads TGCAGTGCTAGGTCGGGTGCGAACACCGGGGAGCTGTTTTTT.

This clonotype was counted a few times. The chain links TRBV20-1 to TRBJ2-1; 9 bases map to TRBD2. J gave up 5 bases and V 4 bases, and 6 bases lay outside the gene matches. The CDR3 is 14 amino acids. Germline assignment: CDR1 DFQATT and CDR2 SNEGSKA (reference sequence). In nucleotides, the CDR3 is TGCAGTGCTACTGGGCGGGGGGGCGACAATGAGCAGTTCTTC. Translated, it gives CSATGRGGDNEQFF.

This clonotype showed up many times. The chain couples TRBV5-1 to TRBJ1-3; no definite D call. The V and J ends lost 1 base and 2 bases respectively, with 13 bases between them. Germline values: CDR1 SGHRS, CDR2 YFSETQ. This CDR3 has 16 amino acids. In DNA, the CDR3 is TGCGCCAGCAGCTTGAATGTGGGTTCCCCTGGAAACACCATATATTTT. This encodes CASSLNVGSPGNTIYF. The full variable domain, rest sourced from reference TRBV5-1 and TRBJ1-3, is KAGVTQTPRYLIKTRGQQVTLSCSPISGHRSVSWYQQTPGQGLQFLFEYFSETQRNKGNFPGRFSGRQFSNSRSEMNVSTLELGDSALYLCASSLNVGSPGNTIYFGEGSWLTVV.

This clonotype was counted many times. The V gene is TRBV24-1, the J gene TRBJ2-1; 8 nucleotides line up with TRBD1. This CDR3 comprises 14 residues. Germline loops: CDR1 KGHDR, CDR2 SFDVKD. Trimming at V came to 7 bases and at J to 6 bases, leaving 7 bases not matched to a gene. CDR3 in amino acids: CATRRTGIGNEQFF. The CDR3 region has the DNA TGTGCCACCAGACGGACAGGGATCGGCAATGAGCAGTTCTTC.

V and J are TRBV19 and TRBJ1-4; D is perhaps TRBD1 (6 bases). V was shortened by 5 bases and J by 6 bases, with 10 bases between the two germline ends. CDR3 length equals 13 residues. Germline CDR1 reads LNHDA; CDR2 reads SQIVND (reference sequence). This CDR3 reads CASSHYRDEKLFF. Written as DNA, the CDR3 is TGTGCCAGTAGTCATTACAGGGATGAAAAACTGTTTTTT.